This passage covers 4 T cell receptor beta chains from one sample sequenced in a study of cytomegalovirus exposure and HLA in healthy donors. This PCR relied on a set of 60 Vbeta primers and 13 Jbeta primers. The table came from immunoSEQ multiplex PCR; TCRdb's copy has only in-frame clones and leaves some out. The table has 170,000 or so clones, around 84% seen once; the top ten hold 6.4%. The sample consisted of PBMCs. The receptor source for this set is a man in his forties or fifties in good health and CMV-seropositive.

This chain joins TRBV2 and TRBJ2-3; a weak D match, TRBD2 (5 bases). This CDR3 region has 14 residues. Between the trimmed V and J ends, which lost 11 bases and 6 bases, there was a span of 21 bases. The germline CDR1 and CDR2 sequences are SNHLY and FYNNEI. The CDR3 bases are TGTGCCGGAGCTACTAGGGCAAATAGGGATACGCAGTATTTT. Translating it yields CAGATRANRDTQYF. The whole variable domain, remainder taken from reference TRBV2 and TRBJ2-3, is EPEVTQTPSHQVTQMGQEVILRCVPISNHLYFYWYRQILGQKVEFLVSFYNNEISEKSEIFDDQFSVERPDGSNFTLKIRSTKLEDSAMYFCAGATRANRDTQYFGPGTRLTVL.

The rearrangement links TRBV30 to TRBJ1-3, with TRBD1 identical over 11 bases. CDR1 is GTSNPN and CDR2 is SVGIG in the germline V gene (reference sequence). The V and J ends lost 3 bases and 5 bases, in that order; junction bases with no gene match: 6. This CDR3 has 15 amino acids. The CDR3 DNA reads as TGTGCCTGGAGGCCGGGACAGGGGGTCCGAAACACCATATATTTT. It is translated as CAWRPGQGVRNTIYF.

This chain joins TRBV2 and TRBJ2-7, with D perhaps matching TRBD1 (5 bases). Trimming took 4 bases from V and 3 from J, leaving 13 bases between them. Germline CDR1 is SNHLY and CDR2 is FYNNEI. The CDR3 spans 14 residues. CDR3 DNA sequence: TGTGCCAGCAGTGGGACATCCAAAGGCTACGAGCAGTACTTC. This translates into CASSGTSKGYEQYF.

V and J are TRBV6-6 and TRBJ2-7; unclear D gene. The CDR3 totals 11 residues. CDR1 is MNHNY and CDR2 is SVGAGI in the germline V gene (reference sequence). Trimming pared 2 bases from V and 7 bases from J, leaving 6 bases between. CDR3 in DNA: TGTGCCAGCAGTTACCTCGGTGAGCAGTACTTC. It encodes CASSYLGEQYF.